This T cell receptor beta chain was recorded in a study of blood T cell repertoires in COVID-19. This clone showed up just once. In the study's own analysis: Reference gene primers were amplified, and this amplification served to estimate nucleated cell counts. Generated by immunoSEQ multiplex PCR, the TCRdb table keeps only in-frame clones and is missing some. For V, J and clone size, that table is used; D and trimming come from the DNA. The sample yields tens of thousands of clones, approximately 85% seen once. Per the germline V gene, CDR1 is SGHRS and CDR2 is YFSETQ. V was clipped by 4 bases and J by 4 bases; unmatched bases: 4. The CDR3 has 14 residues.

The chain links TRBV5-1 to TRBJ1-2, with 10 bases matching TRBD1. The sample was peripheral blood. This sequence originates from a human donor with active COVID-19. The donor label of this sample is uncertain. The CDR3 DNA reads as TGCGCCAGCAGCGGGGGACAGGGGACCTATGGCTACACCTTC. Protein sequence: CASSGGQGTYGYTF.